The 24 T cell receptor beta chains presented below share a single source sample, sequenced in a study of CD8+ T cells in alopecia areata. Extracted from the samples, RNA was reverse transcribed into cDNA to serve as the sequencing template. Libraries were prepared by immunoSEQ multiplex PCR; TCRdb keeps only in-frame clonotypes and omits some of them. The sample includes 7,500 to 8,000 clones, approximately 67% of them seen just once. Patients with alopecia areata provided lesional scalp punch biopsies as well as peripheral blood. The input for sequencing was skin, taken at week 0. All receptors derive from a human donor with alopecia areata.

The chain joins TRBV5-6 to TRBJ2-4; D is unresolved. The CDR3 has 13 amino acids. V was clipped by 0 bases and J by 9 bases, with 10 bases between them. CDR1 is SGHDT, CDR2 YYEEEE, per germline. The CDR3 DNA is TGTGCCAGCAGCTTGGGACCCCACGGCATTCAGTACTTC. Translating it yields CASSLGPHGIQYF.

The J gene is TRBJ2-1, the V gene TRBV5-1, with D unclear. Germline CDR1 and CDR2: SGHRS and YFSETQ. This CDR3 has 17 amino acids. Between the trimmed V and J ends, which lost 0 bases and 3 bases, there was a span of 16 bases. The CDR3 spells CASSLENSPRVYNEQFF. CDR3 DNA: TGCGCCAGCAGCTTGGAGAACTCTCCCAGAGTCTACAATGAGCAGTTCTTC.

In its sample, this clone was seen a few times. The V gene is TRBV6-1, the J gene TRBJ1-1; D is uncertain. This CDR3 spans 15 amino acids. Trimming removed 2 bases from V and 1 base from J, with 11 bases in between. Germline CDR1 and CDR2: MNHNS and SASEGT. The CDR3 bases are TGTGCCAGCAGTGAAATGAGCGACGCGAACACTGAAGCTTTCTTT. Its protein is CASSEMSDANTEAFF.

The chain recombines TRBV11-2 with TRBJ1-1; D is uncertain. The CDR3 length is 14 residues. V gave up 5 bases and J gave up 4 bases, with 14 bases separating them. Germline-derived CDR1 and CDR2 are SGHAT and FQNNGV. The CDR3 here is CASSILLTATEAFF. CDR3 sequence (DNA): TGTGCCAGCAGCATCCTCCTGACGGCCACTGAAGCTTTCTTT. The variable domain in full, completed from reference TRBV11-2 and TRBJ1-1, reads EAGVAQSPRYKIIEKRQSVAFWCNPISGHATLYWYQQILGQGPKLLIQFQNNGVVDDSQLPKDRFSAERLKGVDSTLKIQPAKLEDSAVYLCASSILLTATEAFFGQGTRLTVV.

This chain links TRBV5-4 with TRBJ1-1, with D unresolved. Between the trimmed V and J ends, which lost 4 bases and 3 bases, there was a span of 13 bases. The CDR3 has 14 amino acids. Germline CDR1 and CDR2: SGHNT and YYREEE (reference sequence). The CDR3 spells CASSLSFLDTEAFF. DNA of the CDR3: TGTGCCAGCAGCCTATCGTTCCTAGACACTGAAGCTTTCTTT. The whole variable domain, remainder taken from reference TRBV5-4 and TRBJ1-1, is ETGVTQSPTHLIKTRGQQVTLRCSSQSGHNTVSWYQQALGQGPQFIFQYYREEENGRGNFPPRFSGLQFPNYSSELNVNALELDDSALYLCASSLSFLDTEAFFGQGTRLTVV.

The sample holds a few counts of this clone. The rearrangement uses TRBV13 and TRBJ2-5; TRBD1 aligns across 10 bases. In germline, CDR1 is PRHDT, CDR2 FYEKMQ (reference sequence). With V trimmed by 4 bases and J by 2 bases, 13 bases remained unmatched. The CDR3 contains 18 residues. CDR3 DNA: TGTGCCAGCAGCTCCTTTCGGCTCAGACAGGGGGCTCAAGAGACCCAGTACTTC. It translates to CASSSFRLRQGAQETQYF.

The chain employs TRBV5-1 and TRBJ1-1, with D uncertain. The CDR3 is 15 residues long. V lost 0 bases and J lost 0, with 9 bases in between. Germline CDR1 reads SGHRS; CDR2 reads YFSETQ. CDR3 sequence: CASSLDGVMNTEAFF. The CDR3 nucleotides read TGCGCCAGCAGCTTGGATGGGGTAATGAACACTGAAGCTTTCTTT.

J is TRBJ1-1 and V is TRBV30; possibly TRBD1 for D (5 bases). In germline, CDR1 is GTSNPN, CDR2 SVGIG (reference sequence). Trimming pared 2 bases from V and 6 bases from J, leaving 13 bases between. This CDR3 comprises 13 residues. The CDR3 DNA sequence: TGTGCCTGGAGTATCCGGGACGGGGCTGAAGCTTTCTTT. Amino acids: CAWSIRDGAEAFF. Looking up the rest from reference TRBV30 and TRBJ1-1 gives the full variable domain: SQTIHQWPATLVQPVGSPLSLECTVEGTSNPNLYWYRQAAGRGLQLLFYSVGIGQISSEVPQNLSASRPQDRQFILSSKKLLLSDSGFYLCAWSIRDGAEAFFGQGTRLTVV.

The chain employs TRBV5-6 and TRBJ1-2; TRBD1 matches 9 bases. CDR1 SGHDT and CDR2 YYEEEE come from the germline V gene. Germline trimming cut 4 bases from V and 6 bases from J; bases unmatched to any gene: 4. This CDR3 has 13 amino acids. CDR3: CASSDTGGNGYTF. The CDR3 DNA sequence: TGTGCCAGCAGCGATACAGGGGGCAATGGCTACACCTTC.

V usage is TRBV7-8 and J usage is TRBJ2-7, with D possibly TRBD1 on 6 matching bases. V was trimmed by 1 base and J by 3 bases, leaving 25 bases between them. In germline, CDR1 is SGHVS, CDR2 FQNEAQ. The CDR3 has 19 amino acids. This CDR3 reads CASSLVGGRASGRGYEQYF. For the CDR3, the DNA is TGTGCCAGCAGCTTAGTAGGGGGAAGGGCCAGCGGACGAGGCTACGAGCAGTACTTC.

The chain uses TRBV4-2 and TRBJ2-5; TRBD2 agrees at 7 bases. Germline CDR1 reads LGHNA; CDR2 reads YNFKEQ. V lost 0 bases to trimming and J lost 0 bases; unmatched junction nucleotides: 4. The CDR3 runs 16 residues. CDR3 loop: CASSQESGTNQETQYF. The CDR3 DNA sequence: TGTGCCAGCAGCCAAGAATCCGGGACTAACCAAGAGACCCAGTACTTC.

CDR3 sequence reads: CASRHYGYTF. The CDR3 region has the DNA TGTGCCAGTAGGCACTATGGCTACACCTTC. The chain uses TRBV19 and TRBJ1-2; D is unresolved. The CDR3 spans 10 residues. Germline loops: CDR1 LNHDA, CDR2 SQIVND (reference sequence). The V end was cut by 6 bases, the J end by 3 bases, with 2 bases between.

The gene calls are TRBV5-1 and TRBJ2-5; 9 bases map to TRBD1. The CDR3 runs to 15 residues. Looked up from germline, CDR1 is SGHRS and CDR2 is YFSETQ. Germline trimming cut 5 bases from V and 2 bases from J; bases unmatched to any gene: 7. The DNA of the CDR3 is TGCGCCAGCAGTGAACAGACAGGGGGGCAAGAGACCCAGTACTTC. Amino acids: CASSEQTGGQETQYF.

This clone was counted a single time. The rearrangement links TRBV14 to TRBJ1-4; 8 bases are a match to TRBD1. CDR1 SGHDN and CDR2 FVKESK come from the germline V gene. The J segment lost 8 bases and the V segment lost 4 bases, leaving 9 bases of the junction unmatched. The CDR3 loop spans 15 amino acids. The CDR3 sequence is CASSLDDRGGEKLFF. In nucleotides, the CDR3 is TGTGCCAGCAGCCTAGACGACAGGGGAGGCGAAAAACTGTTTTTT.

This clone was seen only a few times. The rearrangement uses TRBV12-5 and TRBJ1-6; TRBD1 matches at 7 bases. The germline CDR1 and CDR2 sequences are LGHNT and FRNRAP. V trimming: 3 bases; J trimming: 8 bases; junction bases outside the gene matches: 10. CDR3 length: 16 amino acids. The DNA of the CDR3 is TGTGCTAGTGGTTTAACCGTGACAGGGACCTATTCACCCCTCCACTTT. It translates to CASGLTVTGTYSPLHF.

V usage is TRBV15 and J usage is TRBJ2-3; no clear D. The V end was cut by 2 bases, the J end by 0 bases, with 9 bases between. Per the germline V gene, CDR1 is LNHNV and CDR2 is YYDKDF (reference sequence). This CDR3 spans 15 amino acids. The CDR3 sequence is CATSRHGDSTDTQYF. Here the CDR3 DNA reads TGTGCCACCAGCAGACATGGCGATAGCACAGATACGCAGTATTTT.

The V and J genes are TRBV5-1 and TRBJ1-2, with TRBD1 identical over 7 bases. Germline values: CDR1 SGHRS, CDR2 YFSETQ. Trimming cost V 0 bases and J 8 bases; bases outside gene matches: 7. CDR3 length: 14 residues. The CDR3 sequence is CASSLAYRGSGYTF. The CDR3 bases are TGCGCCAGCAGCTTGGCCTACAGGGGCAGCGGCTACACCTTC.

This chain joins TRBV6-1 and TRBJ2-1, with 8 bases identical to TRBD2. Germline V gives CDR1 MNHNS, CDR2 SASEGT. The CDR3 is made up of 15 amino acids. V lost 6 bases and J lost 5; bases outside the gene matches: 9. CDR3 region: CASSLGAGGHNEQFF. The CDR3 DNA reads as TGTGCCAGCAGCCTGGGGGCGGGGGGCCACAATGAGCAGTTCTTC.

This clone was detected only a few times. This chain links TRBV5-6 with TRBJ2-1, with D unclear. The ends were cut back, 0 bases at V and 9 bases at J, with 13 bases in the middle. Germline V CDR1 and CDR2: SGHDT, YYEEEE. The CDR3 has 14 amino acids. The CDR3 region has the DNA TGTGCCAGCAGCTTGGGAGGAATGGGAAGTGAGCAGTTCTTC. It is translated as CASSLGGMGSEQFF. The whole variable domain, filled in from reference TRBV5-6 and TRBJ2-1, reads DAGVTQSPTHLIKTRGQQVTLRCSPKSGHDTVSWYQQALGQGPQFIFQYYEEEERQRGNFPDRFSGHQFPNYSSELNVNALLLGDSALYLCASSLGGMGSEQFFGPGTRLTVL.

This clone was counted a few times. The chain uses TRBV19 and TRBJ2-1; maybe TRBD1 (6 bases). The V gene's germline CDR1 is LNHDA and CDR2 SQIVND (reference sequence). V was cut by 1 base and J by 9 bases, with 16 bases left in between. CDR3 length: 15 amino acids. The CDR3 sequence: CASSIARGLTGEQFF. The CDR3 DNA sequence: TGTGCCAGTAGTATAGCCAGGGGTCTGACGGGTGAGCAGTTCTTC.

CDR3 region: CASSLRGAQSSYNEQFF. The CDR3 coding sequence is TGTGCCAGCAGTTTGCGGGGGGCCCAAAGCTCCTACAATGAGCAGTTCTTC. This rearrangement joins TRBV6-4 to TRBJ2-1; 8 bases match TRBD2. Germline V gene lookup returns CDR1 MRHNA and CDR2 SNTAGT. Trimming cost V 5 bases and J 0 bases; bases outside gene matches: 9. This CDR3 spans 17 amino acids.

This sequence joins TRBV7-8 and TRBJ2-5; TRBD1 is a possible D gene (6 bases). The V end was cut by 5 bases, the J end by 4 bases, with 14 bases between. CDR1 is SGHVS, CDR2 FQNEAQ, per germline. CDR3 length: 14 residues. In nucleotides, the CDR3 is TGTGCCAGCAGCCCGACAAGGGGGACAGAGACCCAGTACTTC. This translates into CASSPTRGTETQYF.

The genes are TRBV19 and TRBJ1-2; the D gene is possibly TRBD1 (5 bases). Germline loops: CDR1 LNHDA, CDR2 SQIVND (reference sequence). The V and J ends lost 6 bases and 2 bases respectively, with 16 bases between them. This CDR3 region has 15 residues. In DNA form, the CDR3 reads TGTGCCAGTAGGTTGAGCACAGGAAAGAACTATGGCTACACCTTC. This codes for CASRLSTGKNYGYTF.

The chain recombines TRBV27 with TRBJ1-6; no reliable D call. The CDR3 has 14 amino acids. CDR1 MNHEY and CDR2 SMNVEV come from the germline V gene (reference sequence). Trimming cost V 5 bases and J 7 bases, with 12 bases left between them. The CDR3 DNA follows: TGTGCCAGCAGTCCGATGAATCTGAATTCACCCCTCCACTTT. Its protein product is CASSPMNLNSPLHF.